This TCR beta chain was retrieved from a study of post-analysis software for immune sequencing data. Looking at the study overall: The cohort encompassed relapsing-remitting, secondary progressive and progressive-relapsing multiple sclerosis disease courses.

V was pared by 0 bases and J by 2 bases, with 14 bases between. CDR3 length: 16 residues. The germline V gene has CDR1 SGHRS and CDR2 YFSETQ. The authors incorporated unique molecular identifiers into the TCR beta cDNA libraries. TCRdb re-called the PCR reads through MiXCR, storing one row per CDR3 protein. Here the sample spans about 800,000 distinct CDR3 sequences, 25% to 30% being singletons. General study points: Controls significantly exceeded multiple sclerosis patients in normalized Chao1 diversity. Elevated frequency relative to controls characterized several TRBV segments in patients, TRBV5-6, TRBV5-1 and TRBV20-1 among them. F measure grouped same-batch samples tightly together.

A word on this clonotype: Its antigen is currently unknown.

The sequence was collected from a girl aged 5-17 years with multiple sclerosis. The sample was blood. V and J are TRBV5-1 and TRBJ1-1, with a possible D match to TRBD1 (6 bases). The CDR3 DNA reads TGCGCCAGCAGCTTGGATTTTGGGGGGCCAAACACTGAAGCTTTCTTT. Amino acid sequence: CASSLDFGGPNTEAFF.